One sample yielded the 32 T cell receptor beta chains listed below, sequenced in a study of cytomegalovirus exposure and HLA in healthy donors. The PCR ran on 60 Vbeta and 13 Jbeta primers. This table comes from immunoSEQ multiplex PCR, and its TCRdb copy is limited to in-frame clones, with some not included. The table has about 210,000 clones, more than 75% seen once; the top ten hold around 3.5%. The sequencing input was PBMCs. The receptors come from a man in his forties in good health and CMV-seropositive.

V and J are TRBV5-1 and TRBJ2-2, with 7 bases matching TRBD1. V was pared by 7 bases and J by 5 bases, with 11 bases of the junction left unmatched. This CDR3 contains 15 residues. Germline V lookup: CDR1 SGHRS, CDR2 YFSETQ. CDR3 DNA: TGCGCCAGCCTTGACAGGGAAAGAGGGACCGGGGAGCTGTTTTTT. This translates into CASLDRERGTGELFF.

The rearrangement joins TRBV7-6 to TRBJ1-4, with TRBD1 identical over 8 bases. The V gene's germline CDR1 is SGHVS and CDR2 FNYEAQ. V was clipped by 8 bases and J by 5 bases; unmatched bases: 4. The CDR3 loop spans 13 amino acids. The CDR3 is CASAGQANEKLFF. The CDR3, as DNA: TGTGCCAGCGCGGGACAGGCGAATGAAAAACTGTTTTTT.

This chain uses TRBV7-9 with TRBJ1-2, with D uncertain. Deletions cut 5 bases from V and 8 bases from J, with 21 bases between. Germline CDR1 is SEHNR and CDR2 is FQNEAQ (reference sequence). The CDR3 covers 15 residues. CDR3 in DNA: TGTGCCAGCAGCCCGGAGGCGGCGCCGGGGTGGGGCTACACCTTC. Protein: CASSPEAAPGWGYTF.

The chain joins TRBV7-8 to TRBJ2-2; D is uncertain. Germline CDR1 is SGHVS and CDR2 is FQNEAQ. The V end lost 5 bases, the J end lost 1 base, and 23 bases lay between the germline ends. This CDR3 is 19 amino acids long. CDR3 amino acids: CASSPHNTQTRMNTGELFF. In DNA, the CDR3 is TGTGCCAGCAGCCCCCACAATACCCAAACCCGAATGAACACCGGGGAGCTGTTTTTT.

The chain is built from TRBV7-8 and TRBJ2-7, with 10 bases lining up with TRBD2. The CDR3 is 15 residues long. Germline trimming cut 4 bases from V and 2 bases from J; bases unmatched to any gene: 5. The germline CDR1 and CDR2 sequences are SGHVS and FQNEAQ. CDR3: CASSSWTSGAYEQYF. CDR3 bases: TGTGCCAGCAGCTCCTGGACTAGCGGAGCCTACGAGCAGTACTTC.

The table lists this clone with a count of one. The V call is TRBV29-1, the J call TRBJ2-7; D is unresolved. The germline gives CDR1 SQVTM, CDR2 ANQGSEA. This CDR3 contains 15 residues. V was cut by 4 bases and J by 0 bases, with 16 bases left in between. In DNA form, the CDR3 reads TGCAGCGTTGTCCCGTCCACAATCAGCTCCTACGAGCAGTACTTC. It translates to CSVVPSTISSYEQYF.

The chain's CDR3 is CASSTPGQGLDEQFF. The CDR3 bases are TGTGCCAGTAGTACCCCTGGACAGGGTTTGGATGAGCAGTTCTTC. The J gene is TRBJ2-1, the V gene TRBV19; 8 nucleotides match TRBD1. CDR1 is LNHDA and CDR2 is SQIVND in the germline V gene (reference sequence). The length of the CDR3 is 15 residues. Unmatched junction bases numbered 10, after V lost 4 bases and J lost 8 bases.

The chain joins TRBV29-1 to TRBJ2-1; D remains unclear. Between the trimmed V and J ends, which lost 7 bases and 3 bases, there was a span of 10 bases. In germline, CDR1 is SQVTM, CDR2 ANQGSEA. CDR3 size: 12 residues. CDR3 sequence reads: CSALADYNEQFF. The CDR3 coding sequence is TGCAGCGCCCTGGCCGACTACAATGAGCAGTTCTTC.

This rearrangement joins TRBV10-3 to TRBJ1-1; D uncertain. Germline-derived CDR1 and CDR2 are ENHRY and SYGVKD. This CDR3 contains 14 residues. Trimming pared 2 bases from V and 1 base from J, leaving 8 bases between. In DNA form, the CDR3 reads TGTGCCATCAGTGAGGCTGGCTCGAACACTGAAGCTTTCTTT. This translates into CAISEAGSNTEAFF.

This clone has more than one count but fewer than ten. DNA of the CDR3: TGTGCCAGTCGAGGTCGGCTCTTGGAGACCCAGTACTTC. It encodes CASRGRLLETQYF. The genes are TRBV7-9 and TRBJ2-5; D is unresolved. V was pared by 9 bases and J by 5 bases, with 16 bases between. There are 13 residues in the CDR3. Germline lookup yields CDR1 SEHNR and CDR2 FQNEAQ (reference sequence).

This chain joins TRBV2 and TRBJ2-5; the match to TRBD2 covers 13 bases. V shed 8 bases, J shed 5 bases, and the junction held 5 bases outside the gene matches. From germline, CDR1 is SNHLY and CDR2 FYNNEI. The CDR3 has 14 residues. The CDR3 here is CASSELAGGETQYF. The CDR3 DNA sequence: TGTGCCAGCTCAGAACTAGCGGGGGGGGAGACCCAGTACTTC.

This chain uses TRBV9 with TRBJ1-4; D gene uncertain. Germline loops: CDR1 SGDLS, CDR2 YYNGEE. CDR3 length equals 15 residues. V dropped 0 bases and J dropped 8 bases, with 14 bases sitting between them. Here the CDR3 DNA reads TGTGCCAGCAGCGTAGCCGGGGTGCGTGGGGAAAAACTGTTTTTT. Translated: CASSVAGVRGEKLFF.

This clone was observed once. The V gene is TRBV19, the J gene TRBJ1-5, with D possibly matching TRBD1 (5 bases). The germline CDR1 and CDR2 sequences are LNHDA and SQIVND (reference sequence). The V end lost 1 base, the J end lost 5 bases, and 21 bases lay between the germline ends. There are 18 residues in the CDR3. The CDR3 DNA reads as TGTGCCAGTAGTATAGGGCCCGTGCGGGGGTCGATTGATCAGCCCCAGCATTTT. Encoded protein: CASSIGPVRGSIDQPQHF.

V is TRBV19 and J is TRBJ1-2; 7 nucleotides match TRBD1. Per the germline V gene, CDR1 is LNHDA and CDR2 is SQIVND (reference sequence). CDR3 length: 12 residues. The V and J ends lost 5 bases and 7 bases, in that order; junction bases with no gene match: 4. Here the CDR3 reads CASSAGQVGYTF. The CDR3 DNA sequence: TGTGCCAGTAGTGCCGGACAGGTTGGCTACACCTTC.

V usage is TRBV27 and J usage is TRBJ1-1; D might be TRBD1 (6 bases). The CDR3 consists of 17 residues. The germline V and J ends were trimmed by 8 bases and 0 bases, with 22 bases remaining between them. Germline V gene data show CDR1 as MNHEY and CDR2 as SMNVEV (reference sequence). CDR3 in DNA: TGTGCCAGCGCATCCACAGGGCCCATTCTAATGAACACTGAAGCTTTCTTT. The encoded protein is CASASTGPILMNTEAFF.

J is TRBJ1-2 and V is TRBV9; 9 bases fit TRBD1. The CDR3 is 14 residues long. J gave up 5 bases and V 5 bases, and 7 bases lay outside the gene matches. Germline V gene data show CDR1 as SGDLS and CDR2 as YYNGEE. This chain's CDR3 is CASSPQGARYGYTF. CDR3 nucleotide sequence: TGTGCCAGCAGTCCACAGGGGGCTAGGTATGGCTACACCTTC.

This chain joins TRBV19 and TRBJ2-3; the match to TRBD1 covers 8 bases. Germline lookup yields CDR1 LNHDA and CDR2 SQIVND (reference sequence). The junction had 7 bases not matched to a gene; V was cut back by 4 bases and J by 1 base. The length of the CDR3 is 16 residues. The CDR3 loop reads CASSKGTGGGTDTQYF. In DNA, the CDR3 is TGTGCCAGTAGTAAGGGGACAGGCGGTGGCACAGATACGCAGTATTTT. Using reference TRBV19 and TRBJ2-3 for the parts outside the CDR3, the full variable domain is DGGITQSPKYLFRKEGQNVTLSCEQNLNHDAMYWYRQDPGQGLRLIYYSQIVNDFQKGDIAEGYSVSREKKESFPLTVTSAQKNPTAFYLCASSKGTGGGTDTQYFGPGTRLTVL.

In this sample, this clone turned up a few times. This chain joins TRBV6-6 and TRBJ1-2; a possible D gene is TRBD1 (6 bases). Germline CDR1 is MNHNY and CDR2 is SVGAGI (reference sequence). V was trimmed by 4 bases and J by 2 bases, leaving 14 bases between them. The CDR3 sequence is 15 residues long. The CDR3 reads CASSSSGDLNYGYTF. DNA of the CDR3: TGTGCCAGCAGTTCATCAGGGGATTTGAACTATGGCTACACCTTC.

The chain has TRBV28 and TRBJ2-2, with 7 bases that match TRBD2. The CDR3 consists of 15 residues. V lost 5 bases to trimming and J lost 6 bases; unmatched junction nucleotides: 9. CDR1 is MDHEN, CDR2 SYDVKM, per germline. The CDR3 DNA follows: TGTGCCAGCAGTACGGGGACTAACCGGGCCGGGGAGCTGTTTTTT. Its translation: CASSTGTNRAGELFF.

The chain carries TRBV27 and TRBJ1-4, with D hard to call. The CDR3 extends over 16 amino acids. V was pared by 3 bases and J by 0 bases, with 11 bases between. Germline CDR1 and CDR2: MNHEY and SMNVEV (reference sequence). CDR3 protein: CASSLAGPATNEKLFF. CDR3 DNA: TGTGCCAGCAGTTTGGCAGGTCCTGCAACTAATGAAAAACTGTTTTTT.

This chain links TRBV19 with TRBJ1-1; TRBD1 matches 12 bases. This CDR3 comprises 17 residues. The trim removed 3 bases at V and 6 bases at J, leaving 11 bases unmatched. CDR1 LNHDA and CDR2 SQIVND come from the germline V gene (reference sequence). The DNA for the CDR3 is TGTGCCAGTAGTATTTGGGGGACAGGGGGCAAAGGGGCTGAAGCTTTCTTT. As protein: CASSIWGTGGKGAEAFF.

The chain has TRBV5-1 and TRBJ2-7; a weak D match, TRBD1 (6 bases). Trimming removed 4 bases at V and 3 bases at J, with 11 bases between. This CDR3 is built from 13 residues. Per germline, CDR1 SGHRS and CDR2 YFSETQ. CDR3 sequence reads: CASSPDSYYEQYF. DNA of the CDR3: TGCGCCAGCAGCCCGGACAGTTACTACGAGCAGTACTTC. The full variable domain, rest sourced from reference TRBV5-1 and TRBJ2-7, is KAGVTQTPRYLIKTRGQQVTLSCSPISGHRSVSWYQQTPGQGLQFLFEYFSETQRNKGNFPGRFSGRQFSNSRSEMNVSTLELGDSALYLCASSPDSYYEQYFGPGTRLTVT.

This clone appeared a single time. V usage is TRBV19 and J usage is TRBJ2-5; TRBD2 is a possible D gene (5 bases). This CDR3 contains 12 residues. Germline CDR1 and CDR2: LNHDA and SQIVND (reference sequence). Trimming left V 7 bases short and J 5 bases short, with 11 bases between. The CDR3 spells CASKDPGETQYF. Here the CDR3 DNA reads TGTGCCAGTAAGGATCCGGGGGAGACCCAGTACTTC.

The chain recombines TRBV2 with TRBJ1-1; D not certain. Looked up from germline, CDR1 is SNHLY and CDR2 is FYNNEI. The CDR3 is 14 amino acids. With 4 bases removed from V and 0 bases from J, the gap between germline ends came to 9 bases. The CDR3 is CASSASPVNTEAFF. The CDR3 DNA reads TGTGCCAGCAGTGCGAGCCCTGTGAACACTGAAGCTTTCTTT.

The chain uses TRBV9 and TRBJ2-5; 7 bases agree with TRBD2. The CDR3 is 15 residues long. Per germline, CDR1 SGDLS and CDR2 YYNGEE. With 1 base clipped from V and 1 base from J, the junction kept 4 bases outside the gene matches. This CDR3 reads CASSVTPGGQETQYF. Written as DNA, the CDR3 is TGTGCCAGCAGCGTAACCCCGGGGGGCCAAGAGACCCAGTACTTC.

This rearrangement joins TRBV4-1 to TRBJ1-4; D gene unclear. Trimming stripped 1 base from V and 7 bases from J, with 7 bases between. The CDR3 spans 13 residues. Germline values: CDR1 MGHRA, CDR2 YSYEKL. In DNA, the CDR3 is TGCGCCAGCAGCCAAGTTAACGGTGAAAAACTGTTTTTT. As protein: CASSQVNGEKLFF.

The chain is built from TRBV21-1 and TRBJ1-4; TRBD1 was called by the table and not checked on the DNA. TRBV21-1 is a recognized pseudogene. This CDR3 spans 15 amino acids. CDR3 in DNA: TGTGCCAGCAGCAAAGGGGGACAGGGTGGTGAAAAACTGTTTTTT. Amino acids: CASSKGGQGGEKLFF.

This clone was seen more than once but under ten times. The chain carries TRBV19 and TRBJ2-2, with 10 bases identical to TRBD2. CDR1 and CDR2 from the germline V gene are LNHDA and SQIVND (reference sequence). The CDR3 runs to 15 residues. V shed 4 bases and J 2 bases; nucleotides not matched to a gene: 1. The CDR3 nucleotides are TGTGCCAGTAGTAGACTAGCGGGTAACACCGGGGAGCTGTTTTTT. This encodes CASSRLAGNTGELFF.

This chain links TRBV4-1 with TRBJ2-7, with 9 bases lining up with TRBD1. CDR1 and CDR2 (germline): MGHRA, YSYEKL. This CDR3 is 18 amino acids long. The J segment lost 2 bases and the V segment lost 3 bases, leaving 14 bases of the junction unmatched. CDR3 in amino acids: CASSHPGTGQGRPYEQYF. CDR3 in DNA: TGCGCCAGCAGCCACCCCGGAACGGGACAGGGTAGACCCTACGAGCAGTACTTC.

This clone was seen only a few times. V gene TRBV7-8 combines with J gene TRBJ2-2; D is unresolved. This CDR3 comprises 13 residues. Trimming took off 3 bases at V and 7 bases at J, with 9 bases between the two ends. Looked up from germline, CDR1 is SGHVS and CDR2 is FQNEAQ. The CDR3 nucleotides are TGTGCCAGCAGCTTTTCCCTAGACGGGGAGCTGTTTTTT. Residues: CASSFSLDGELFF.

The chain combines TRBV5-4 with TRBJ2-7, with D perhaps matching TRBD2 (6 bases). CDR3 length: 16 residues. Trimming pared 4 bases from V and 0 bases from J, leaving 17 bases between. Germline assignment: CDR1 SGHNT and CDR2 YYREEE (reference sequence). CDR3 in amino acids: CASSPSGLAISYEQYF. CDR3 in DNA: TGTGCCAGCAGCCCATCGGGGCTAGCGATCTCCTACGAGCAGTACTTC.

The chain carries TRBV29-1 and TRBJ2-1, with TRBD1 matching 10 bases. Per germline, CDR1 SQVTM and CDR2 ANQGSEA. V gave up 7 bases and J gave up 2 bases; unmatched junction bases: 8. This CDR3 has 15 amino acids. The CDR3 is CSAPGTGETYNEQFF. The CDR3 coding sequence is TGCAGCGCCCCCGGGACAGGGGAAACCTACAATGAGCAGTTCTTC.